These 8 T cell receptor beta chains came from one sample sequenced in a study of blood T cell repertoires in COVID-19. Sequenced by immunoSEQ multiplex PCR; TCRdb stores in-frame clones only, minus some. The sample consists of about 150,000 clones, around 84% of them appearing once. Material: peripheral blood. These receptors were obtained from a human donor in a cohort sampled during active COVID-19.

About this clone: This same CDR3 is encoded by further DNA sequences in the sample. This chain joins TRBV7-2 and TRBJ2-1; D is possibly TRBD2 (6 bases). V shed 3 bases and J shed 1 base, with 10 bases lying between them. Per germline, CDR1 SGHTA and CDR2 FQGNSA. This CDR3 spans 15 amino acids. This chain's CDR3 is CASSFGRGSYNEQFF. The DNA of the CDR3 is TGTGCCAGCAGCTTCGGCCGGGGGTCCTACAATGAGCAGTTCTTC.

This clone has a handful of counts. This chain uses TRBV19 with TRBJ2-3, with 10 bases aligning to TRBD2. CDR3 length equals 15 residues. Germline CDR1 and CDR2: LNHDA and SQIVND (reference sequence). The V and J ends lost 6 bases and 2 bases, in that order; junction bases with no gene match: 5. The CDR3 region is CASSRSGGNTDTQYF. In DNA, the CDR3 is TGTGCCAGTAGCCGTAGCGGGGGGAACACAGATACGCAGTATTTT.

The V call is TRBV24-1, the J call TRBJ2-2; no reliable D call. With 4 bases removed from V and 5 bases from J, the gap between germline ends came to 10 bases. The CDR3 consists of 14 residues. The germline CDR1 and CDR2 sequences are KGHDR and SFDVKD. CDR3 sequence (DNA): TGTGCCACCAGTGAACACGACAATACCGGGGAGCTGTTTTTT. It yields the protein CATSEHDNTGELFF.

A single count supports this clone. The V gene is TRBV19, the J gene TRBJ1-2; possible D gene TRBD1, 5 bases. This CDR3 spans 13 amino acids. V lost 5 bases to trimming and J lost 4 bases, with 11 bases between them. Germline V gene data show CDR1 as LNHDA and CDR2 as SQIVND (reference sequence). In DNA form, the CDR3 reads TGTGCCAGTAGTTTACAGGAAGGCTATGGCTACACCTTC. This gives the protein CASSLQEGYGYTF.

The V gene is TRBV4-2, the J gene TRBJ2-3; 10 bases match TRBD2. Looked up from germline, CDR1 is LGHNA and CDR2 is YNFKEQ. This CDR3 comprises 17 residues. V lost 0 bases, J lost 5 bases, and 8 bases stayed unmatched. The CDR3 DNA is TGTGCCAGCAGCCAAGATCTGGGGTCTAGCGGGAGAGATACGCAGTATTTT. It encodes CASSQDLGSSGRDTQYF.

CDR3 sequence (DNA): TGTGCCAGCAGTTTAGGGACTAGCGGGGATGTCTTCCTTTACGAGCAGTACTTC. It encodes CASSLGTSGDVFLYEQYF. This chain connects TRBV27 to TRBJ2-7; 13 bases are a match to TRBD2. CDR3 length: 18 residues. V shed 2 bases, J shed 4 bases, and the junction held 11 bases outside the gene matches. Germline lookup yields CDR1 MNHEY and CDR2 SMNVEV (reference sequence).

The V call is TRBV19, the J call TRBJ1-6; D ambiguous. Trimming took off 7 bases at V and 0 bases at J, with 10 bases between the two ends. The CDR3 extends over 15 amino acids. Germline CDR1 is LNHDA and CDR2 is SQIVND (reference sequence). CDR3: CASTRESSYNSPLHF. The CDR3 DNA sequence: TGTGCCAGTACGCGGGAAAGCTCCTATAATTCACCCCTCCACTTT.

The rearrangement joins TRBV18 to TRBJ1-1; perhaps TRBD1 as D (5 bases). Germline V gene sequence: CDR1 KGHSH, CDR2 LQKENI. The ends were cut back, 2 bases at V and 3 bases at J, with 7 bases in the middle. The CDR3 loop spans 13 amino acids. The CDR3, as DNA: TGTGCCAGCTCACCAGGGGCTTACACTGAAGCTTTCTTT. This translates into CASSPGAYTEAFF. The full variable domain, in which reference TRBV18 and TRBJ1-1 provide the parts outside the CDR3, is NAGVMQNPRHLVRRRGQEARLRCSPMKGHSHVYWYRQLPEEGLKFMVYLQKENIIDESGMPKERFSAEFPKEGPSILRIQQVVRGDSAAYFCASSPGAYTEAFFGQGTRLTVV.